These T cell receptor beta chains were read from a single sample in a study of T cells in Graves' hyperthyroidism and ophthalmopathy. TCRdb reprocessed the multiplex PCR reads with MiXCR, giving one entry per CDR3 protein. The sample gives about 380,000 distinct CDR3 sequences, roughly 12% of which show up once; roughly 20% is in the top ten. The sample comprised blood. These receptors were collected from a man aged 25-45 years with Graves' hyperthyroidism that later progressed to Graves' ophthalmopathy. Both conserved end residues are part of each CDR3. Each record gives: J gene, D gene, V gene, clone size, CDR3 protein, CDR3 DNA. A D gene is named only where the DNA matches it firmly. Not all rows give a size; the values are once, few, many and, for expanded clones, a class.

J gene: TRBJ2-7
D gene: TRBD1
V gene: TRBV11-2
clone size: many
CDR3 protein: CASSQDRGPYEQYF
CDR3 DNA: TGTGCCAGCAGCCAGGACAGGGGGCCCTACGAGCAGTACTTC

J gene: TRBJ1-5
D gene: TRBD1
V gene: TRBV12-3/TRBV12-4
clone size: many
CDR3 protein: CASSAVTGNQPQHF
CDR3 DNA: TGTGCCAGCAGTGCCGTGACAGGGAATCAGCCCCAGCATTTT

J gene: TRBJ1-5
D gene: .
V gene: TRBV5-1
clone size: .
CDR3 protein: CASSLARELTRNSNQPQHF
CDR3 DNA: TGCGCCAGCAGCTTGGCCAGGGAACTAACCAGGAATAGCAATCAGCCCCAGCATTTT

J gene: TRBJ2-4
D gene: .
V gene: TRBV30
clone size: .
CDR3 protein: CAWSATEAKNIQYF
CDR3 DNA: TGTGCCTGGAGTGCGACAGAAGCCAAAAACATTCAGTACTTC

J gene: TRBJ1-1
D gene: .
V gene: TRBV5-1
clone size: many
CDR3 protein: CASSLEWRGTEAFF
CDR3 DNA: TGCGCCAGCAGCTTGGAGTGGCGGGGGACTGAAGCTTTCTTT

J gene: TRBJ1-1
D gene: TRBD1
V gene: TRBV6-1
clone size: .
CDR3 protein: CASRVEGQMNTEAFF
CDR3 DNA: TGTGCCAGCAGGGTAGAGGGACAGATGAACACTGAAGCTTTCTTT

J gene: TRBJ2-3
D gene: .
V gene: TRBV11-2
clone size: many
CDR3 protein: CASSPLGGLLSTDTQYF
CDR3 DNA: TGTGCCAGCAGCCCCCTCGGGGGGCTCCTTAGCACAGATACGCAGTATTTT

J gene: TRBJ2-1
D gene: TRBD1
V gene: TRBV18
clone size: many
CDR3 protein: CASSPQRTGGVSYNEQFF
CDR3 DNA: TGTGCCAGCTCACCACAACGGACAGGGGGAGTCTCCTACAATGAGCAGTTCTTC

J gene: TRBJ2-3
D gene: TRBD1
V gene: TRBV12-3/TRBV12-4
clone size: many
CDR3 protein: CASSSTQGPQVDTQYF
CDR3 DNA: TGTGCCAGCAGTTCAACACAGGGGCCGCAGGTGGATACGCAGTATTTT

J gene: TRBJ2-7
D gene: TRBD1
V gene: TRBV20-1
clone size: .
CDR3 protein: CSAGTGQLPGEQYF
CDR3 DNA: TGCAGTGCCGGGACAGGACAACTCCCGGGGGAGCAGTACTTC

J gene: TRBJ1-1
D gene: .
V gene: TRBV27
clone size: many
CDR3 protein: CAAGFTEAFF
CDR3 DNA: TGTGCCGCGGGGTTCACTGAAGCTTTCTTT

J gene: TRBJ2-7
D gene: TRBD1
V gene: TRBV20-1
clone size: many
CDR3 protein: CSAKAGTGPDEQYF
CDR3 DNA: TGCAGTGCGAAAGCCGGGACAGGCCCCGACGAGCAGTACTTC

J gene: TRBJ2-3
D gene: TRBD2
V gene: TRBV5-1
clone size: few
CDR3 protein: CASSFLAGGPGDTQYF
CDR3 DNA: TGCGCCAGCAGCTTTCTAGCGGGGGGGCCGGGAGATACGCAGTATTTT

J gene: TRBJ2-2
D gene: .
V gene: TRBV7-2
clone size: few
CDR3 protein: CASSPVTGVELFF
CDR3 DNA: TGTGCCAGCAGCCCCGTTACAGGTGTAGAGCTGTTTTTT

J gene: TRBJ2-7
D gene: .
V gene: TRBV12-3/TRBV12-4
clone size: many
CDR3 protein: CASSSTGPLGQYF
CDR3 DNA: TGTGCCAGCAGTTCAACAGGGCCCCTCGGGCAGTACTTC